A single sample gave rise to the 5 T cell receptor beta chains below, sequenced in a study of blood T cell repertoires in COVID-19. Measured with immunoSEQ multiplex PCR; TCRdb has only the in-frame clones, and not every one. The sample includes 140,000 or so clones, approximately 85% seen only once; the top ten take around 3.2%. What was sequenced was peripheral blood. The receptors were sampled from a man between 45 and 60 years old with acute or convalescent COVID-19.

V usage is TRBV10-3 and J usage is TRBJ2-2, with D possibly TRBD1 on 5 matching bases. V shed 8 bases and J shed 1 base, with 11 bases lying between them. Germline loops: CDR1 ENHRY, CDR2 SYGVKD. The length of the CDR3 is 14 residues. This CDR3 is CAILQQENTGELFF. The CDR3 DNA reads TGTGCCATCCTACAACAGGAGAACACCGGGGAGCTGTTTTTT.

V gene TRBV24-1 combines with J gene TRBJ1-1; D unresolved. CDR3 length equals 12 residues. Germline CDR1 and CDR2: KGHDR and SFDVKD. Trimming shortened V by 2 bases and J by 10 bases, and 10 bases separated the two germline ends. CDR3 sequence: CATSDYFGGAFF. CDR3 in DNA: TGTGCCACCAGTGATTATTTCGGCGGAGCTTTCTTT.

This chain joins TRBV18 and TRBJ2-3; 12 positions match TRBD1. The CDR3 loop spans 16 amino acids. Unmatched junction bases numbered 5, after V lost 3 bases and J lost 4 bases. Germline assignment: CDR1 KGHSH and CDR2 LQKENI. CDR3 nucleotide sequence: TGTGCCAGCTCACCTTTCGGGACAGGGGGCTCAGATACGCAGTATTTT. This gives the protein CASSPFGTGGSDTQYF.

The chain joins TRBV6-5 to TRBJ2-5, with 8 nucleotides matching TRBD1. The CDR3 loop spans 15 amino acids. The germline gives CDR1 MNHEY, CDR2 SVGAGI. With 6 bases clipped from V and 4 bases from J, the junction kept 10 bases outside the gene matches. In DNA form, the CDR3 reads TGTGCCAGCAGCTCCGGACAGGGATACCGAGAGACCCAGTACTTC. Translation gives CASSSGQGYRETQYF.

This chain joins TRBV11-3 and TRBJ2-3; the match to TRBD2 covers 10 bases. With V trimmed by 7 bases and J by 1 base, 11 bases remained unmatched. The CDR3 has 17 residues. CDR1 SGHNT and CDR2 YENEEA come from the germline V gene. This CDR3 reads CASTPHPLAGGTDTQYF. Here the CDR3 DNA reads TGTGCCAGCACCCCCCACCCCCTAGCGGGAGGCACAGATACGCAGTATTTT.